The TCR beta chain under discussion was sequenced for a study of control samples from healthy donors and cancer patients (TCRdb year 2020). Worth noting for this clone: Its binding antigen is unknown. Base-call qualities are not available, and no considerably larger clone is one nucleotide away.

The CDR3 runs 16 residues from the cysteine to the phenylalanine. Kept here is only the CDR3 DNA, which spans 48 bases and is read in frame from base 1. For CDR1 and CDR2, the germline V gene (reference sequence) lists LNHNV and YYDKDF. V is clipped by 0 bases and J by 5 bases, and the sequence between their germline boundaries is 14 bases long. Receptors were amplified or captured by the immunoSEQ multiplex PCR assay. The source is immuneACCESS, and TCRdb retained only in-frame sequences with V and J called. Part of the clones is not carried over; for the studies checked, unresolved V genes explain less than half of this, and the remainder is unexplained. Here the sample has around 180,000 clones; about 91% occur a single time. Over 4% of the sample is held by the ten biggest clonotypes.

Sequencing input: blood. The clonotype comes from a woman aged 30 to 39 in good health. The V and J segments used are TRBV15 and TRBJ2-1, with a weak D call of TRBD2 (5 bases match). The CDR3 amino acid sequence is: CATSRDQSGSNNEQFF. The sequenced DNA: TGTGCCACCAGCAGAGATCAGAGCGGAAGCAACAATGAGCAGTTCTTC. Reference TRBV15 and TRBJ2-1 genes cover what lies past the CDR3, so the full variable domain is DAMVIQNPRYQVTQFGKPVTLSCSQTLNHNVMYWYQQKSSQAPKLLFHYYDKDFNNEADTPDNFQSRRPNTSFCFLDIRSPGLGDTAMYLCATSRDQSGSNNEQFFGPGTRLTVL.